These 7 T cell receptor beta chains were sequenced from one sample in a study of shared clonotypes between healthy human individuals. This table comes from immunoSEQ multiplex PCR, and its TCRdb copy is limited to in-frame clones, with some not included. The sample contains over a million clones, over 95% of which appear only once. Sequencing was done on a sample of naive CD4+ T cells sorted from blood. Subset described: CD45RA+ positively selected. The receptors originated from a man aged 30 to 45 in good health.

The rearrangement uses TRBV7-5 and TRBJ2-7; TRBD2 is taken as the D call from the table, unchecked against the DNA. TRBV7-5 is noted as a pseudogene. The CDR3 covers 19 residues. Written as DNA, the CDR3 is TGTGTCAGAAGCTTAGCTTGGCCTAGCGGGAGGGTAGGACCCTACGAGCAGTACTTC. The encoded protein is CVRSLAWPSGRVGPYEQYF.

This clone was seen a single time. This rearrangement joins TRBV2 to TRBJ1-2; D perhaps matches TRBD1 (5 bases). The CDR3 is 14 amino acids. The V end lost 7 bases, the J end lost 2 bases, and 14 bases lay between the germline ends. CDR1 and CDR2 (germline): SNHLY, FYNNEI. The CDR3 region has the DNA TGTGCCAGCAACCGGGGGACGGTGAACTATGGCTACACCTTC. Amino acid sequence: CASNRGTVNYGYTF.

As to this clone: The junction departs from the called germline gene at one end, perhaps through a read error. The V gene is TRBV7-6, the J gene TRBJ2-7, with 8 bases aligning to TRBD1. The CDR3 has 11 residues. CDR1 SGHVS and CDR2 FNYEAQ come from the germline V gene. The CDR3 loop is CASSGGTGQHF. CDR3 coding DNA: TGTGCCAGCAGCGGGGGGACAGGTCAGCACTTC. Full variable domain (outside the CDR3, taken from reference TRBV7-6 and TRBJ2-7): GAGVSQSPRYKVTKRGQDVALRCDPISGHVSLYWYRQALGQGPEFLTYFNYEAQQDKSGLPNDRFSAERPEGSISTLTIQRTEQRDSAMYRCASSGGTGQHFGPGTRLTVT.

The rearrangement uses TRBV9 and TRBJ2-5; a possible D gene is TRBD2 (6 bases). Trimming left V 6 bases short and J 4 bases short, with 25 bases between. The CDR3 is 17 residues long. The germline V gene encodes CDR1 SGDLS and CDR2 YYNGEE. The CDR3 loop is CASTCPDSEEEGETQYF. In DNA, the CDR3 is TGTGCCAGCACCTGTCCGGATAGCGAGGAGGAGGGAGAGACCCAGTACTTC.

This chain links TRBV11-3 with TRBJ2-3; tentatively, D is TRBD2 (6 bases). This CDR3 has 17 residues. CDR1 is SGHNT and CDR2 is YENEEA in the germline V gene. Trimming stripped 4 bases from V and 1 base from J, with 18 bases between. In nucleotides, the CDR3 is TGTGCCAGCAGCTCCTCTCTAGGAGGGTTAGGCACAGATACGCAGTATTTT. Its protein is CASSSSLGGLGTDTQYF.

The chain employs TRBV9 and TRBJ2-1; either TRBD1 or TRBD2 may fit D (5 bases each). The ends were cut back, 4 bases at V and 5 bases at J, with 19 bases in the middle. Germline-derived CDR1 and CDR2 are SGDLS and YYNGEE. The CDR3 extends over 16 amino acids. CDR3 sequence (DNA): TGTGCCAGCAGCCCTCGACCACCGGGACGGGACAATGAGCAGTTCTTC. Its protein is CASSPRPPGRDNEQFF.

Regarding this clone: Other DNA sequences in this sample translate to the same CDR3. In nucleotides, the CDR3 is TGTGCCAGCTCACCAGGGCTGGAAGAGCAGTACTTC. This translates into CASSPGLEEQYF. The genes are TRBV18 and TRBJ2-7, with no clear D. There are 12 residues in the CDR3. Germline V gives CDR1 KGHSH, CDR2 LQKENI. Trimming pared 2 bases from V and 7 bases from J, leaving 9 bases between.